This T cell receptor (beta chain) emerged from a study of control samples from healthy donors and cancer patients. Produced via immunoSEQ multiplex PCR; TCRdb's table is partial and in-frame only. The sample lists about 130,000 clones; almost 95% were seen once. CDR1 is SGHNT and CDR2 is YYREEE in the germline V gene (reference sequence). V lost 2 bases to trimming and J lost 0 bases, with 8 bases between them. CDR3 size: 15 residues. The material sequenced was PBMCs. The TCR originated in a man at least 80 years old with head and neck cancer. The V and J genes are TRBV5-4 and TRBJ2-2; no clear D. The CDR3 spells CASSFGRSNTGELFF. The CDR3 nucleotides are TGTGCCAGCAGCTTCGGACGGTCGAACACCGGGGAGCTGTTTTTT. Full variable domain (missing parts from reference TRBV5-4 and TRBJ2-2): ETGVTQSPTHLIKTRGQQVTLRCSSQSGHNTVSWYQQALGQGPQFIFQYYREEENGRGNFPPRFSGLQFPNYSSELNVNALELDDSALYLCASSFGRSNTGELFFGEGSRLTVL.